Reported below is one T cell receptor beta chain. This sample is drawn from a study of neurological immune-mediated disorders. Germline V gene data show CDR1 as LNHDA and CDR2 as SQIVND (reference sequence). V shed 4 bases and J 2 bases; nucleotides not matched to a gene: 1. The CDR3 runs 14 residues. TCRdb used MiXCR to reprocess the 5' RACE reads, holding one entry per CDR3 protein. The table records more than 70,000 distinct CDR3 sequences, over 15% of them present only once. Sequencing was carried out using PBMCs. This rearrangement joins TRBV19 to TRBJ2-1, with 8 bases identical to TRBD1. The sequence was collected from a woman aged 40 to 49 in good health. CDR3 region: CASSTGGPYNEQFF. DNA for the CDR3: TGTGCCAGTAGTACAGGGGGCCCCTACAATGAGCAGTTCTTC.